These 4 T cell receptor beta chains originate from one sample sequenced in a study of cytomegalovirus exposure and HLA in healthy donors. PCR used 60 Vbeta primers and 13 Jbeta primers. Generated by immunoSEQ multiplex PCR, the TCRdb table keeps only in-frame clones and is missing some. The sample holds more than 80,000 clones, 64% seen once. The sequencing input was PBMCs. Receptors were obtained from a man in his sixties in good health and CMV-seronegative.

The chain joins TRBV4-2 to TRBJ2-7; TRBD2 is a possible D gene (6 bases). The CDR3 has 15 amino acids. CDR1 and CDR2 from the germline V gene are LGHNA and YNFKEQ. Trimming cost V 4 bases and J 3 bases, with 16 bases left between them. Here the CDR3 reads CASSPLAAFDYEQYF. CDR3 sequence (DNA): TGTGCCAGCAGCCCTTTAGCGGCCTTCGACTACGAGCAGTACTTC.

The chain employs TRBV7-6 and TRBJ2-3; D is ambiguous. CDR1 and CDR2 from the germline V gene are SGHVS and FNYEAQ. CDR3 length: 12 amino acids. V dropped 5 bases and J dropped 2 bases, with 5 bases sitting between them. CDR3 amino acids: CASSTVTDTQYF. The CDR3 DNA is TGTGCCAGCAGCACAGTCACAGATACGCAGTATTTT. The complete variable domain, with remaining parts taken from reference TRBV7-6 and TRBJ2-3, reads GAGVSQSPRYKVTKRGQDVALRCDPISGHVSLYWYRQALGQGPEFLTYFNYEAQQDKSGLPNDRFSAERPEGSISTLTIQRTEQRDSAMYRCASSTVTDTQYFGPGTRLTVL.

This chain's CDR3 is CASGRGTGAFNNYGYTF. The CDR3 nucleotides read TGTGCCAGCGGGAGGGGGACAGGGGCCTTCAATAACTATGGCTACACCTTC. This sequence joins TRBV9 and TRBJ1-2; 10 bases fit TRBD1. The J segment lost 1 base and the V segment lost 7 bases, leaving 13 bases of the junction unmatched. Germline V gives CDR1 SGDLS, CDR2 YYNGEE. The CDR3 is made up of 17 amino acids.

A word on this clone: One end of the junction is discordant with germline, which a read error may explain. CDR3 nucleotides: TGTTCCAGCAGCTTAGGAGGCGGGCTCTCTGGAAACACCATATATTTT. It codes for CSSSLGGGLSGNTIYF. The chain employs TRBV7-9 and TRBJ1-3; no reliable D call. The CDR3 is 16 residues long. Germline loops: CDR1 SEHNR, CDR2 FQNEAQ (reference sequence). The whole variable domain, filled in from reference TRBV7-9 and TRBJ1-3, reads DTGVSQNPRHKITKRGQNVTFRCDPISEHNRLYWYRQTLGQGPEFLTYFQNEAQLEKSRLLSDRFSAERPKGSFSTLEIQRTEQGDSAMYLCSSSLGGGLSGNTIYFGEGSWLTVV.